This TCR beta chain was sequenced during a study of blood T cell repertoires in COVID-19. This CDR3 comprises 14 residues. V dropped 5 bases and J dropped 5; count of bases not matched to a gene: 7. Germline CDR1 SGHAT, CDR2 FQNNGV. This table comes from immunoSEQ multiplex PCR, and its TCRdb copy is limited to in-frame clones, with some not included. Among about 230,000 clones listed, just under 90% were seen once. The clonotype comes from a young woman with acute COVID-19. Sample: PBMCs or T cells enriched from blood (not recorded which). The chain carries TRBV11-2 and TRBJ1-1, with 8 bases fitting TRBD1. The CDR3 spells CASSTPTGGTEAFF. The CDR3 nucleotides read TGTGCCAGCAGCACACCTACAGGGGGGACTGAAGCTTTCTTT.